Below, 19 T cell receptor beta chains from the same sample are listed, as sequenced in a study of T-cell memory formation after mild COVID-19. MiXCR was run by TCRdb on the 5' RACE reads, yielding one entry per CDR3 protein. The sample has more than 250,000 distinct CDR3 sequences, more than 15% seen once. The sequenced sample consisted of PBMCs or a T cell subset sorted from them (not recorded which). These receptors were collected from a man between 18 and 29 years old who had mild COVID-19 (a few samples of this study predate the infection). Cell type and time point are not known.

The chain recombines TRBV6-5 with TRBJ2-7; 8 nucleotides align to TRBD2. The CDR3 runs to 14 residues. J was trimmed by 0 bases and V by 6 bases; bases with no gene match: 4. Germline V gene data show CDR1 as MNHEY and CDR2 as SVGAGI. The CDR3 sequence is CASSPSGSSYEQYV. The CDR3 DNA reads as TGTGCCAGCAGCCCAAGCGGGAGCTCCTACGAGCAGTACGTC.

This clonotype was found a few times. The gene calls are TRBV28 and TRBJ2-7; D gene ambiguous. The CDR3 loop spans 13 amino acids. Trimming pared 8 bases from V and 2 bases from J, leaving 13 bases between. CDR1 and CDR2 (germline): MDHEN, SYDVKM. CDR3 protein: CASLRRSPYEQYV. In nucleotides, the CDR3 is TGTGCCAGCCTCCGGCGGTCACCCTACGAGCAGTACGTC.

This clonotype was counted only a few times. This chain links TRBV7-2 with TRBJ2-5; D remains unclear. The CDR3 runs to 14 residues. Germline CDR1 is SGHTA and CDR2 is FQGNSA. The V and J ends lost 1 base and 3 bases respectively, with 9 bases between them. The CDR3 DNA reads TGTGCCAGCAGCTTAGTGGGCTACGAAGAGACCCAGTACTTC. Amino acid sequence: CASSLVGYEETQYF.

V gene TRBV10-3 combines with J gene TRBJ1-3; no clear D gene. CDR1 ENHRY and CDR2 SYGVKD come from the germline V gene. This CDR3 contains 14 residues. The V and J ends lost 7 bases and 2 bases respectively, with 12 bases between them. The CDR3 sequence is CAITPGVAGNTIYF. The CDR3 coding sequence is TGTGCCATCACTCCCGGCGTTGCTGGAAACACCATATATTTT.

The J gene is TRBJ2-1, the V gene TRBV20-1; D is unclear. Germline CDR1 is DFQATT and CDR2 is SNEGSKA (reference sequence). The ends were cut back, 7 bases at V and 6 bases at J, with 7 bases in the middle. CDR3 length: 10 amino acids. The CDR3 loop is CSGYVNEQFF. The CDR3 nucleotides read TGCAGTGGGTATGTCAATGAGCAGTTCTTC.

The chain couples TRBV2 to TRBJ1-1; D is ambiguous. Germline CDR1 reads SNHLY; CDR2 reads FYNNEI. V was shortened by 5 bases and J by 5 bases, with 6 bases between the two germline ends. The CDR3 contains 11 residues. The CDR3 region has the DNA TGTGCCAGCAGTAGAAGAACTGAAGCTTTCTTT. This sequence encodes CASSRRTEAFF.

This clonotype was counted ten times or more. The chain recombines TRBV5-1 with TRBJ1-1; D not certain. The germline CDR1 and CDR2 sequences are SGHRS and YFSETQ. This CDR3 comprises 13 residues. Trimming cost V 2 bases and J 6 bases, with 11 bases left between them. CDR3 sequence (DNA): TGCGCCAGCAGCTTTATGGGTGACGCTGAAGCTTTCTTT. It translates to CASSFMGDAEAFF.

The V and J genes are TRBV6-1 and TRBJ2-2; D possibly corresponds to TRBD1 (5 bases). V was pared by 4 bases and J by 3 bases, with 12 bases between. In germline, CDR1 is MNHNS, CDR2 SASEGT. The CDR3 covers 15 residues. CDR3 loop: CASSVIGRDTGELFF. Written as DNA, the CDR3 is TGTGCCAGCAGTGTTATCGGCAGGGACACCGGGGAGCTGTTTTTT.

This chain links TRBV6-5 with TRBJ1-2; maybe TRBD1 (6 bases). Trimming left V 5 bases short and J 4 bases short, with 11 bases between. The CDR3 totals 13 residues. Germline CDR1 is MNHEY and CDR2 is SVGAGI. The CDR3: CASSLLRGYGYTF. The CDR3, as DNA: TGTGCCAGCAGTCTACTCAGGGGCTATGGCTACACCTTC.

This clonotype was seen once. The chain has TRBV2 and TRBJ2-3, with 9 bases that match TRBD2. From germline, CDR1 is SNHLY and CDR2 FYNNEI. The CDR3 spans 15 residues. Trimming cost V 4 bases and J 6 bases; bases outside gene matches: 8. This CDR3 reads CASSGLAGAGDTQYF. CDR3 in DNA: TGTGCCAGCAGTGGCTTAGCGGGGGCTGGGGATACGCAGTATTTT.

V gene TRBV7-3 combines with J gene TRBJ2-1; D is possibly TRBD2 (7 bases). V lost 2 bases and J lost 6, with 14 bases in between. This CDR3 contains 15 residues. In germline, CDR1 is SGHTA, CDR2 FQGTGA. CDR3 coding DNA: TGTGCCAGCAGCTTACGGGGGGCATCGCGCAATGAGCAGTTCTTC. This translates into CASSLRGASRNEQFF. The full variable domain, with the rest looked up from reference TRBV7-3 and TRBJ2-1, is GAGVSQTPSNKVTEKGKYVELRCDPISGHTALYWYRQSLGQGPEFLIYFQGTGAADDSGLPNDRFFAVRPEGSVSTLKIQRTERGDSAVYLCASSLRGASRNEQFFGPGTRLTVL.

This clonotype was seen only a few times. The rearrangement uses TRBV5-1 and TRBJ1-6; 8 bases map to TRBD1. Germline V lookup: CDR1 SGHRS, CDR2 YFSETQ. This CDR3 has 16 residues. Losses at the gene ends were 0 bases for V and 8 bases for J; bases not matched to a gene: 7. The CDR3 reads CASSLAPTGVYSPLHF. The CDR3 DNA follows: TGCGCCAGCAGCTTGGCTCCGACAGGGGTGTATTCACCCCTCCACTTT.

This clonotype has just a few counts. This chain links TRBV9 with TRBJ1-4, with D perhaps matching TRBD1 (5 bases). Germline V gene lookup returns CDR1 SGDLS and CDR2 YYNGEE. The CDR3 consists of 15 residues. V lost 3 bases and J 8 bases, leaving 17 bases between the germline ends. For the CDR3, the DNA is TGTGCCAGCAGCGCCGGCTTAACCCGGGGGGAAAAACTGTTTTTT. Translated: CASSAGLTRGEKLFF.

The chain carries TRBV29-1 and TRBJ2-7, with D perhaps being TRBD1 or TRBD2 (5 bases each). CDR3 length: 13 residues. Germline V gene lookup returns CDR1 SQVTM and CDR2 ANQGSEA. Trimming shortened V by 4 bases and J by 0 bases, and 10 bases separated the two germline ends. The CDR3 nucleotides are TGCAGCGTTGTGTTGAGGGGCTCCTACGAGCAGTACGTC. It is translated as CSVVLRGSYEQYV.

This clonotype occurred a few times. The J gene is TRBJ2-3, the V gene TRBV2; 12 positions match TRBD1. J lost 5 bases, V lost 3 bases, and 3 bases had no gene match. The CDR3 spans 15 residues. The germline V gene has CDR1 SNHLY and CDR2 FYNNEI. DNA of the CDR3: TGTGCCAGCAGTGAGGGGACAGGGGGCGTAGATACGCAGTATTTT. Translating it yields CASSEGTGGVDTQYF.

This clonotype was observed a few times. The gene calls are TRBV11-2 and TRBJ1-1, with no clear D. CDR3 length equals 13 residues. Per germline, CDR1 SGHAT and CDR2 FQNNGV. V was shortened by 1 base and J by 11 bases, with 14 bases between the two germline ends. As DNA, the CDR3 is TGTGCCAGCAGCTTAGCGGGCAGTTCTTTGGCTTTCTTT. It codes for CASSLAGSSLAFF.

Here the CDR3 reads CASSWGTGDYGYTF. The CDR3 DNA follows: TGTGCCAGCAGCTGGGGTACAGGTGACTATGGCTACACCTTC. The chain carries TRBV7-9 and TRBJ1-2; TRBD1 is a possible D gene (5 bases). Trimming took 4 bases from V and 3 from J, leaving 12 bases between them. The CDR3 totals 14 residues. Looked up from germline, CDR1 is SEHNR and CDR2 is FQNEAQ (reference sequence).

This clonotype has just a few counts. This rearrangement joins TRBV7-2 to TRBJ1-4; the D is unclear. V lost 8 bases and J lost 0, with 13 bases in between. CDR3 length: 15 residues. Germline V gene lookup returns CDR1 SGHTA and CDR2 FQGNSA. The CDR3: CASSLNRPTNEKLFF. As DNA, the CDR3 is TGTGCCAGCTCCTTAAACCGCCCAACTAATGAAAAACTGTTTTTT. The full variable domain, completed using reference TRBV7-2 and TRBJ1-4, is GAGVSQSPSNKVTEKGKDVELRCDPISGHTALYWYRQSLGQGLEFLIYFQGNSAPDKSGLPSDRFSAERTGGSVSTLTIQRTQQEDSAVYLCASSLNRPTNEKLFFGSGTQLSVL.

V and J are TRBV5-5 and TRBJ1-2, with TRBD1 as a possible D gene (6 bases). V gave up 1 base and J gave up 4 bases, with 17 bases separating them. The germline V gene encodes CDR1 SGHKS and CDR2 YYEKEE (reference sequence). The CDR3 length is 16 residues. The CDR3 sequence: CASSLTYRASAYGYTF. For the CDR3, the DNA is TGTGCCAGCAGCTTGACCTACAGGGCTTCGGCCTATGGCTACACCTTC.